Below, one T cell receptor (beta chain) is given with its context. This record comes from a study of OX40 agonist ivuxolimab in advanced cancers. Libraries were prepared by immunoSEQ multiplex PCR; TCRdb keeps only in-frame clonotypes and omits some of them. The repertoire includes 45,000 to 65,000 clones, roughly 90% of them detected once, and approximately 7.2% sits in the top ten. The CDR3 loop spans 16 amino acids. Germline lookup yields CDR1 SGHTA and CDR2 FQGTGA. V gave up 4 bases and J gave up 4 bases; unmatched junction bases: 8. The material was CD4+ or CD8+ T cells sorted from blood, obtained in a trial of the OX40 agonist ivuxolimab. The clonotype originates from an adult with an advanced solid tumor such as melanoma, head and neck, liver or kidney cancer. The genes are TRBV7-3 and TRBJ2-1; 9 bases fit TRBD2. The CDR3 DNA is TGTGCCAGCAGCTCCGATAGCGGGAGAGGATACAATGAGCAGTTCTTC. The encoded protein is CASSSDSGRGYNEQFF.